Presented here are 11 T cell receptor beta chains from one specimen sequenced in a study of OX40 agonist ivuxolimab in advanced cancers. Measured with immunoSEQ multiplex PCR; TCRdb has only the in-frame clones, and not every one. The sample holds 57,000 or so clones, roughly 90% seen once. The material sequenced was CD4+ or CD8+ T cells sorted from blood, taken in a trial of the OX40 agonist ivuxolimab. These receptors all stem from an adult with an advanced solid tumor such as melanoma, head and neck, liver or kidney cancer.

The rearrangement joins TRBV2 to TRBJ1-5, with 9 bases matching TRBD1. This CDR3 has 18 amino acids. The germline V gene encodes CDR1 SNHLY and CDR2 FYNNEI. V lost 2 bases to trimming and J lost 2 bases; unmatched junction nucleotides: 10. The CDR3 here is CASSEFRDRASGNQPQHF. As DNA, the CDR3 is TGTGCCAGCAGTGAATTTCGGGACAGGGCTTCAGGCAATCAGCCCCAGCATTTT.

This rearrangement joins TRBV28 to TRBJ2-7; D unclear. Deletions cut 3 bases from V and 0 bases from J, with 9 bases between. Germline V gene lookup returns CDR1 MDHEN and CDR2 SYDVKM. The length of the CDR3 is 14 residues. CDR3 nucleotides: TGTGCCAGCAGTTTCATGACAAACTCCTACGAGCAGTACTTC. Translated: CASSFMTNSYEQYF.

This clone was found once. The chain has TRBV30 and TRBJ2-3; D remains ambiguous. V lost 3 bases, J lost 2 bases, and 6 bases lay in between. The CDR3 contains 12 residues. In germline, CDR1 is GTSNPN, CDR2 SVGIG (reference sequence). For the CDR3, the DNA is TGTGCCTGGAGCCCCCCCACAGATACGCAGTATTTT. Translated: CAWSPPTDTQYF.

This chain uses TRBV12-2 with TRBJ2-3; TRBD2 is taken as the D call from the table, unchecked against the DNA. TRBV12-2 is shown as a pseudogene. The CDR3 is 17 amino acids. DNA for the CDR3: TGTGCAAGTCGCCCCGGAGGTAGCGGGAGGGAAACAGATACGCAGTATTTT. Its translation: CASRPGGSGRETDTQYF.

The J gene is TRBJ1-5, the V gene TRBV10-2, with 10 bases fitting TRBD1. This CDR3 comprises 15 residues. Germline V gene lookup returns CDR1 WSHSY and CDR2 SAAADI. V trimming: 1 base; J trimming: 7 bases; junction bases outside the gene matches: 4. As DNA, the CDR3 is TGCGCCAGCAGTGAGTTGGCGACAGGGGGCCAGCCCCAGCATTTT. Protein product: CASSELATGGQPQHF.

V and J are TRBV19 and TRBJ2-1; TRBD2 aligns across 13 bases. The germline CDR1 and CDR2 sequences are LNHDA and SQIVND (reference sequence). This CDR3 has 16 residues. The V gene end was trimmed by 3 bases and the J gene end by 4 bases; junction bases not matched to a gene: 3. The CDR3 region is CASSIGTSGIYNEQFF. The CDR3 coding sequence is TGTGCCAGTAGTATCGGGACTAGCGGGATATACAATGAGCAGTTCTTC.

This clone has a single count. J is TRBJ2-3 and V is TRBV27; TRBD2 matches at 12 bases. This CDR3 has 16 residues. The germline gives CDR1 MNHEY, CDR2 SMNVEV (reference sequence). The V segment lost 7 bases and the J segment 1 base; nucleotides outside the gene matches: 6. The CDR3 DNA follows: TGTGCCAGCATAGGACTAGCGGGGTTTCGCACAGATACGCAGTATTTT. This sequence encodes CASIGLAGFRTDTQYF.

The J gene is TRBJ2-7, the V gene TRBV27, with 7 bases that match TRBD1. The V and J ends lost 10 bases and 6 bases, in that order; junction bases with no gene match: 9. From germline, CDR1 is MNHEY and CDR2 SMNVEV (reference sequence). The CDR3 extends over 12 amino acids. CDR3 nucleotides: TGTGCCACGACAGGGCCCCGGGTCGAGCAGTACTTC. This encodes CATTGPRVEQYF.

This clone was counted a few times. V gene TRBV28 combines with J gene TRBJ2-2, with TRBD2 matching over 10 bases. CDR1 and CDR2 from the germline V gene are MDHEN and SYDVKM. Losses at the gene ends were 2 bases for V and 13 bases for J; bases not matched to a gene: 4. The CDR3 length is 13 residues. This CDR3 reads CASSLTSGIVLFF. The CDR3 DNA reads TGTGCCAGCAGTTTAACTAGCGGGATCGTGCTGTTTTTT.

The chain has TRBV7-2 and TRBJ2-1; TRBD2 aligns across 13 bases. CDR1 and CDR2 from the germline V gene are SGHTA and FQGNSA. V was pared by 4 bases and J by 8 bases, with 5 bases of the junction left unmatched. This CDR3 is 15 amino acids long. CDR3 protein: CASSSGTSGTDEQFF. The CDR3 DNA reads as TGTGCCAGCAGCTCCGGGACTAGCGGGACCGATGAGCAGTTCTTC.

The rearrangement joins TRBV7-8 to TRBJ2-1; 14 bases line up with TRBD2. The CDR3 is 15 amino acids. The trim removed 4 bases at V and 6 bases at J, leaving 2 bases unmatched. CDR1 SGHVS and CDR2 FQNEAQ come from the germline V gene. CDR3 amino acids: CASSWGTSGSNEQFF. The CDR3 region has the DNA TGTGCCAGCAGCTGGGGGACTAGCGGGAGCAATGAGCAGTTCTTC. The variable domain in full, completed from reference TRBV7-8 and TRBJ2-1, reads GAGVSQSPRYKVAKRGQDVALRCDPISGHVSLFWYQQALGQGPEFLTYFQNEAQLDKSGLPSDRFFAERPEGSVSTLKIQRTQQEDSAVYLCASSWGTSGSNEQFFGPGTRLTVL.